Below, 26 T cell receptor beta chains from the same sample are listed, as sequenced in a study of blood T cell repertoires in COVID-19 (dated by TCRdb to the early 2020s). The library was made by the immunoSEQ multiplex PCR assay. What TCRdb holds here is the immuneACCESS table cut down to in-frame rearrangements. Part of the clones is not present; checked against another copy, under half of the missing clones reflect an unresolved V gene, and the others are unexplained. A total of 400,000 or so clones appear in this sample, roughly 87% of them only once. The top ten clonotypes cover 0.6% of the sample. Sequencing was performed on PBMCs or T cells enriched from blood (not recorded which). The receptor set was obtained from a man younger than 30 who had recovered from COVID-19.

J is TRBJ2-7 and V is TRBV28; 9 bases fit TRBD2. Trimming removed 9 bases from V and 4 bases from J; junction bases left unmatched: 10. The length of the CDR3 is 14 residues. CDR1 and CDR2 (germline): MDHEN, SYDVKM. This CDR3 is CASHSSGSFYEQYF. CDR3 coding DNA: TGTGCCAGTCACAGTAGCGGGAGTTTTTACGAGCAGTACTTC.

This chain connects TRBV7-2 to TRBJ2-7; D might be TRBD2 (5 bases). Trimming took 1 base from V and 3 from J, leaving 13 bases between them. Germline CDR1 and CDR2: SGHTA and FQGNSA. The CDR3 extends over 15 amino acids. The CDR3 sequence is CASSLVVGMIYEQYF. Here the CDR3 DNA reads TGTGCCAGCAGCTTAGTCGTCGGGATGATCTACGAGCAGTACTTC.

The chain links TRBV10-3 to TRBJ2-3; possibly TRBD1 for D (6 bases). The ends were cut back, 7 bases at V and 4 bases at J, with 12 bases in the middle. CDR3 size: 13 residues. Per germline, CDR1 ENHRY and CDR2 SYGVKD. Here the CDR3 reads CAITSGVADTQYF. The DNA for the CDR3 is TGTGCCATCACCTCAGGGGTAGCAGATACGCAGTATTTT.

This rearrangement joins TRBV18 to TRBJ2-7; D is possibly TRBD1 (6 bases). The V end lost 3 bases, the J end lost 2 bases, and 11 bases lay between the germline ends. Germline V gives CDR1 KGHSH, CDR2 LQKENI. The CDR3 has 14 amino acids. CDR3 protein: CASSPNRETYEQYF. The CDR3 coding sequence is TGTGCCAGCTCACCCAACAGGGAAACCTACGAGCAGTACTTC.

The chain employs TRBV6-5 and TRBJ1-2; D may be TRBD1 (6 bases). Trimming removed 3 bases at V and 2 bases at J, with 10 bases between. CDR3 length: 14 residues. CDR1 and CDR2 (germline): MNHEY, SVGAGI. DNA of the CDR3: TGTGCCAGCAGTTATCTCGACAGGAACTATGGCTACACCTTC. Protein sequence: CASSYLDRNYGYTF.

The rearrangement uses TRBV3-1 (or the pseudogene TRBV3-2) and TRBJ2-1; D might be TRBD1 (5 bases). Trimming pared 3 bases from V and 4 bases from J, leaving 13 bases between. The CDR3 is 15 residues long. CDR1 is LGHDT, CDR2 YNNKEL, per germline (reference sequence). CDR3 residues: CASSHRVSLYNEQFF. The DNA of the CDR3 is TGTGCCAGCAGCCACAGGGTCTCCCTATACAATGAGCAGTTCTTC.

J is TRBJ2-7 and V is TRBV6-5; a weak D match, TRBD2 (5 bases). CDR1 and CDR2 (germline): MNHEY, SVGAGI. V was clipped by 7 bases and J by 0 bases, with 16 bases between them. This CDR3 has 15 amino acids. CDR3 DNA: TGTGCCAGCACCAAAAGTAGAGGGAGCTCCTACGAGCAGTACTTC. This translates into CASTKSRGSSYEQYF.

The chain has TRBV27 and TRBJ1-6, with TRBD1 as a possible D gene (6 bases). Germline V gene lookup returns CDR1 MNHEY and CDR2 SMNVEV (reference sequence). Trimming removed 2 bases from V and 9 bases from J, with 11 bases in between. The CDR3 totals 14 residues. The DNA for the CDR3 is TGTGCCAGCAGTTTAGGCAGGGGAGCTTCACCCCTCCACTTT. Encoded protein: CASSLGRGASPLHF.

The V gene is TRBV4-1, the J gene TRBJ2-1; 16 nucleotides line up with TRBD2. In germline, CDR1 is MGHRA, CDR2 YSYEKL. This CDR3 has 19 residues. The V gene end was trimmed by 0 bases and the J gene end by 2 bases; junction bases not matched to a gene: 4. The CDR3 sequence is CASSQDAGLAGGPYNEQFF. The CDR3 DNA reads TGCGCCAGCAGCCAAGATGCGGGACTAGCGGGAGGGCCCTACAATGAGCAGTTCTTC.

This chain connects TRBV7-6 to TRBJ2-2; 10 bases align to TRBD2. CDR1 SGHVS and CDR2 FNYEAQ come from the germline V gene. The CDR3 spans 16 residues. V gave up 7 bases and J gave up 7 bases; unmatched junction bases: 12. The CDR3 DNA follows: TGTGCCAGCACCAGCCGAGCGGGGGGGCGTGGCGGGGAGCTGTTTTTT. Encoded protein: CASTSRAGGRGGELFF.

CDR3 sequence: CASSVDRGAFF. The CDR3, as DNA: TGTGCCAGCAGTGTAGACCGGGGGGCTTTCTTT. The V gene is TRBV2, the J gene TRBJ1-1, with D maybe TRBD1 (5 bases). Germline loops: CDR1 SNHLY, CDR2 FYNNEI. V lost 4 bases to trimming and J lost 11 bases, with 11 bases between them. The CDR3 length is 11 residues.

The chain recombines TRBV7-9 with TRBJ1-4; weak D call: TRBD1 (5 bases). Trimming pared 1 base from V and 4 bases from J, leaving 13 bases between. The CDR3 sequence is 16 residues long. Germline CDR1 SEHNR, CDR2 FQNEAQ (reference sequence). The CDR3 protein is CASSLVLGGVNEKLFF. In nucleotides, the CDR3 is TGTGCCAGCAGCTTAGTATTGGGAGGGGTTAATGAAAAACTGTTTTTT.

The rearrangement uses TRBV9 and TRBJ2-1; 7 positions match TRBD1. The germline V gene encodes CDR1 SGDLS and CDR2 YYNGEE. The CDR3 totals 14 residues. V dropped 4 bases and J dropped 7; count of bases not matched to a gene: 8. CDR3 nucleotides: TGTGCCAGCAGCCCCGGACAGGTACCTAATGAGCAGTTCTTC. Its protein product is CASSPGQVPNEQFF.

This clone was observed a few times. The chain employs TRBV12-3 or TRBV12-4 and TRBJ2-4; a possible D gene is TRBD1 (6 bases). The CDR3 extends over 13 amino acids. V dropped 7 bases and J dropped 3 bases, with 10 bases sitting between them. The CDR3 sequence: CASTGQNKNIQYF. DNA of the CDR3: TGTGCCAGCACCGGACAGAACAAAAACATTCAGTACTTC.

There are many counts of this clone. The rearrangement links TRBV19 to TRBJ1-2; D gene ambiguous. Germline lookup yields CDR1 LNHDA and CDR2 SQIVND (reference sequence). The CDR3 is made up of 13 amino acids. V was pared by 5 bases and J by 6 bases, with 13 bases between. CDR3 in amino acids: CASSRRLHDGYTF. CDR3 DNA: TGTGCCAGTAGTCGGAGGCTACATGATGGCTACACCTTC.

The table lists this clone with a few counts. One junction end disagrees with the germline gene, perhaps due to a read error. The CDR3 here is CASSQAGGRSGELFF. The CDR3 DNA follows: TGCGCCAGCAGTCAAGCGGGGGGGCGGTCCGGGGAGCTGTTTTTT. V is TRBV4-1 and J is TRBJ2-2; 10 bases fit TRBD2. The CDR3 loop spans 15 amino acids. CDR1 and CDR2 from the germline V gene are MGHRA and YSYEKL.

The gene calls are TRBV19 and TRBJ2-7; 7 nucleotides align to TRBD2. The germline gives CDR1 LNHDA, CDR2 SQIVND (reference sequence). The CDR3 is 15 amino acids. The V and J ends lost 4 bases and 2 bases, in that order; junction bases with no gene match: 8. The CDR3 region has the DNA TGTGCCAGTAGTACCCAGTGGGAGGGGACCTACGAGCAGTACTTC. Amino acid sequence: CASSTQWEGTYEQYF.

The CDR3 region is CASSLLPRGYEQYF. The DNA for the CDR3 is TGCGCCAGCAGCTTGTTACCGCGGGGGTACGAGCAGTACTTC. This chain joins TRBV5-1 and TRBJ2-7; TRBD2 aligns across 7 bases. Germline CDR1 SGHRS, CDR2 YFSETQ. CDR3 length: 14 amino acids. The V and J ends lost 1 base and 4 bases, in that order; junction bases with no gene match: 5.

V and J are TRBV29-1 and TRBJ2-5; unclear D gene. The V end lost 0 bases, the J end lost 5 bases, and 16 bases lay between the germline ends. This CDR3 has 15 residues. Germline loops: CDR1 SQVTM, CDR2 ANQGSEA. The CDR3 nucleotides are TGCAGCGTTGAAGACGGTGGCAGGCTGGTGGAGACCCAGTACTTC. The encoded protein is CSVEDGGRLVETQYF.

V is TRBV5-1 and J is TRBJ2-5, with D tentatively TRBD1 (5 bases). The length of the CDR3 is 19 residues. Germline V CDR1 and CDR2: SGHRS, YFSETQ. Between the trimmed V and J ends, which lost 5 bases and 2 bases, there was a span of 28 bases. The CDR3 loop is CASSPELGQAHPRQETQYF. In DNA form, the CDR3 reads TGCGCCAGCAGTCCGGAACTGGGGCAGGCACATCCCAGGCAAGAGACCCAGTACTTC.

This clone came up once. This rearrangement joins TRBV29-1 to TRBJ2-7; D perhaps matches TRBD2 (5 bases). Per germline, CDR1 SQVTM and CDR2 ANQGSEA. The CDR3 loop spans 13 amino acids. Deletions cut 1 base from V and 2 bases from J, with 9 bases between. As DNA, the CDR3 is TGCAGCGTTGAAGGTCCTAGCACCTACGAGCAGTACTTC. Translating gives CSVEGPSTYEQYF.

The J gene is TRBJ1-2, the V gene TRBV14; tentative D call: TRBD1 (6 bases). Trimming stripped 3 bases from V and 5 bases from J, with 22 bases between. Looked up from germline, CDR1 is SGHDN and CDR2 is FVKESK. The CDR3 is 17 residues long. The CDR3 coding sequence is TGTGCCAGCAGCCAGAAAAGCGACAGGAGATGGACTTATGGCTACACCTTC. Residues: CASSQKSDRRWTYGYTF.

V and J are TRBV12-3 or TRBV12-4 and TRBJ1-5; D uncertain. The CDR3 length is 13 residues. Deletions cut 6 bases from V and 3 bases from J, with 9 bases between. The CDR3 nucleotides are TGTGCCAGCAGGGGCGGGAACAATCAGCCCCAGCATTTT. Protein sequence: CASRGGNNQPQHF.

This CDR3 is CASTPKGRGGGNTIYF. The CDR3 bases are TGTGCCAGTACCCCTAAGGGCAGGGGTGGAGGAAACACCATATATTTT. The chain is built from TRBV19 and TRBJ1-3; D may be TRBD1 (6 bases). Germline V gives CDR1 LNHDA, CDR2 SQIVND (reference sequence). V was clipped by 7 bases and J by 4 bases, with 20 bases between them. The CDR3 is made up of 16 amino acids.

CDR3 region: CASSIRQANTGELFF. DNA of the CDR3: TGTGCCAGCAGCATCCGACAGGCGAACACCGGGGAGCTGTTTTTT. V usage is TRBV5-6 and J usage is TRBJ2-2; a possible D gene is TRBD1 (6 bases). The germline gives CDR1 SGHDT, CDR2 YYEEEE. The length of the CDR3 is 15 residues. The V and J ends lost 4 bases and 0 bases respectively, with 10 bases between them.

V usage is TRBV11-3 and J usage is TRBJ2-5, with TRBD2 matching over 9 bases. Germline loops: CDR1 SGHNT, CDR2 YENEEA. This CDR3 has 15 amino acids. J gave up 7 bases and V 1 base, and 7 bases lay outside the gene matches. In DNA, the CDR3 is TGTGCCAGCAGCTTAGGACTAGCGGATACAGGGACCCAGTACTTC. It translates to CASSLGLADTGTQYF.